This is a list of T cell receptor beta chains from one sample in a study of T cells after yellow fever vaccination. TCRdb re-called the 5' RACE reads through MiXCR, storing one row per CDR3 protein. The sample contains about 340,000 distinct CDR3 sequences, about 8.7% of which appear only once. The specimen was PBMCs, collected on the day of the first yellow fever vaccination. Receptor source: a man aged 18 to 35 who received the YFV17D yellow fever vaccine. The CDR3 runs from the conserved cysteine through the conserved F or W. Fields, in order: D gene, V gene, clone size, J gene, CDR3 protein, CDR3 DNA. D genes are given only for firm matches. Where a row states a size, it is once, few, many or the class of an expanded clone; other rows omit it.

>TRBD1|TRBV4-2|NA|TRBJ1-1
CASSHKGQGEAFF
TGTGCCAGCAGCCACAAGGGACAGGGGGAAGCTTTCTTT
>NA|TRBV18|many|TRBJ2-5
CASSPSTVQETQYF
TGTGCCAGCTCACCGTCGACAGTCCAAGAGACCCAGTACTTC
>NA|TRBV27|few|TRBJ2-2
CASRPIEFATGELFF
TGTGCCAGCAGGCCTATAGAGTTTGCCACCGGGGAGCTGTTTTTT
>TRBD1|TRBV5-4|few|TRBJ1-3
CASSGGQSYSGNTIYF
TGTGCCAGCAGCGGGGGACAGAGTTACTCTGGAAACACCATATATTTT
>NA|TRBV4-1|few|TRBJ2-3
CASRGPTTDTQYF
TGCGCCAGCAGGGGGCCCACCACAGATACGCAGTATTTT
>NA|TRBV15|few|TRBJ1-3
CATSRDPARGTGNTIYF
TGTGCCACCAGCAGAGATCCGGCTCGTGGTACTGGAAACACCATATATTTT
>TRBD2|TRBV15|NA|TRBJ2-3
CATSRAGLARRTDTQYF
TGTGCCACCAGCAGAGCGGGACTAGCGAGACGCACAGATACGCAGTATTTT
>TRBD2|TRBV2|NA|TRBJ2-7
CASSELAGDPYEQYF
TGTGCCAGCAGTGAATTAGCGGGGGATCCCTACGAGCAGTACTTC
>NA|TRBV11-2|few|TRBJ1-2
CASSPPPTHSNYGYTF
TGTGCCAGCAGCCCACCCCCAACCCACAGCAACTATGGCTACACCTTC
>TRBD1|TRBV5-1|few|TRBJ2-5
CASSLWDRGLETQYF
TGCGCCAGCAGCTTGTGGGACAGGGGGCTAGAGACCCAGTACTTC
>NA|TRBV12-3/TRBV12-4|NA|TRBJ1-3
CASSLGMASGNTIYF
TGTGCCAGCAGTCTGGGTATGGCATCTGGAAACACCATATATTTT
>NA|TRBV12-3/TRBV12-4|NA|TRBJ1-1
CASSLNFGLGAFF
TGTGCCAGCAGTTTAAATTTCGGTCTCGGAGCTTTCTTT
>NA|TRBV5-1|NA|TRBJ2-7
CASSFGQTLTQYF
TGCGCCAGCAGCTTCGGACAGACGTTAACGCAGTACTTC
>NA|TRBV28|NA|TRBJ1-5
CASSGGNYDQPQHF
TGTGCCAGCAGTGGGGGTAATTACGATCAGCCCCAGCATTTT
>NA|TRBV7-9|NA|TRBJ1-6
CASQAGVGSPLHF
TGTGCCAGTCAGGCTGGGGTAGGATCACCCCTCCACTTT
>TRBD1|TRBV2|NA|TRBJ1-1
CAFRTYDITGAKYGAFF
TGTGCCTTCCGAACCTACGACATTACAGGGGCAAAATATGGAGCTTTCTTT
>TRBD1|TRBV3-1|NA|TRBJ2-7
CASSQDQRQGEGQYF
TGTGCCAGCAGCCAAGATCAACGACAGGGGGAAGGGCAGTACTTC
>NA|TRBV29-1|few|TRBJ1-2
CSAGDFSTQGYTF
TGCAGCGCGGGGGACTTTTCGACTCAAGGCTACACCTTC
>TRBD2|TRBV7-6|NA|TRBJ2-1
CASSPTSGGPREQFF
TGTGCCAGCAGCCCGACTAGCGGGGGACCTCGGGAGCAGTTCTTC
>NA|TRBV14|many|TRBJ2-3
CASSHTDTQYF
TGTGCCAGCAGCCACACAGATACGCAGTATTTT
>NA|TRBV7-9|NA|TRBJ1-2
CASSLIRQEGNYGYTF
TGTGCCAGCAGCTTAATTCGACAGGAAGGAAACTATGGCTACACCTTC
>NA|TRBV6-1|few|TRBJ1-4
CASKLNRDEKLFF
TGTGCCAGCAAATTAAACAGAGATGAAAAACTGTTTTTT
>NA|TRBV19|NA|TRBJ1-5
CASSMSGSNQPQHF
TGTGCCAGTAGTATGTCCGGGAGCAATCAGCCCCAGCATTTT
>TRBD1|TRBV27|once|TRBJ1-2
CASSRTGSYGYTF
TGTGCCAGCAGTCGGACAGGGAGCTATGGCTACACCTTC
>NA|TRBV12-3/TRBV12-4|NA|TRBJ1-2
CASSPGRGYTF
TGTGCCAGCAGTCCGGGACGTGGCTACACCTTC
>TRBD1|TRBV7-9|NA|TRBJ2-7
CASSSRQGTTYEQYF
TGTGCCAGCAGCTCGCGACAGGGGACGACCTACGAGCAGTACTTC
>TRBD1|TRBV5-1|NA|TRBJ1-2
CASSPGQGGSYGYTF
TGCGCCAGCAGCCCTGGACAGGGCGGTTCCTATGGCTACACCTTC
>NA|TRBV28|NA|TRBJ1-1
CASSLWRGEMNTEAFF
TGTGCCAGCAGTTTATGGAGGGGAGAGATGAACACTGAAGCTTTCTTT
>NA|TRBV27|few|TRBJ1-2
CASSLHFGGIYGYTF
TGTGCCAGCAGTTTACACTTTGGGGGTATCTATGGCTACACCTTC
>NA|TRBV13|NA|TRBJ2-1
CASSPFARSGIEQFF
TGTGCCAGCAGCCCCTTTGCGAGGAGCGGTATTGAGCAGTTCTTC
>NA|TRBV6-5|NA|TRBJ1-4
CASSSGGEKLFF
TGTGCCAGCAGTTCGGGCGGCGAAAAACTGTTTTTT
>TRBD2|TRBV5-6|few|TRBJ2-5
CASSSLAGGPARKTQYF
TGTGCCAGCAGTAGTCTAGCGGGGGGTCCCGCCCGAAAGACCCAGTACTTC
>TRBD2|TRBV6-1|NA|TRBJ2-5
CASTSASGGKETQYF
TGTGCCAGCACCTCTGCTAGCGGGGGAAAAGAGACCCAGTACTTC
>TRBD1|TRBV29-1|NA|TRBJ1-2
CSVETGGTLGYTF
TGCAGCGTTGAAACAGGGGGTACGCTTGGCTACACCTTC
>NA|TRBV5-6|few|TRBJ1-2
CASRQKNRVGNYGYTF
TGTGCCAGCCGCCAAAAAAACAGGGTTGGTAACTATGGCTACACCTTC
>TRBD1|TRBV7-9|NA|TRBJ1-5
CARTYLTGADQPQHF
TGTGCCAGAACATACCTGACAGGGGCAGATCAGCCCCAGCATTTT
>NA|TRBV11-1|many|TRBJ2-1
CASSFAGYEQFF
TGTGCCAGCAGCTTCGCGGGGTATGAGCAGTTCTTC
>NA|TRBV4-3|NA|TRBJ2-3
CASSPVSSADTQYF
TGCGCCAGCAGCCCAGTCTCGTCAGCAGATACGCAGTATTTT
>TRBD1|TRBV6-1|NA|TRBJ2-1
CASRDRGGNEQFF
TGTGCCAGCCGGGACAGGGGGGGTAATGAGCAGTTCTTC
>NA|TRBV12-3/TRBV12-4|many|TRBJ2-1
CASSSGTYYNEQFF
TGTGCCAGCAGTTCGGGGACTTACTACAATGAGCAGTTCTTC
>TRBD2|TRBV20-1|few|TRBJ2-1
CSATRGGDLYLGEFF
TGCAGTGCTACCCGGGGGGGGGACCTGTACTTGGGGGAGTTCTTC
>NA|TRBV20-1|many|TRBJ2-7
CSARDWTRPYEQYF
TGCAGTGCTAGAGATTGGACGCGCCCCTACGAGCAGTACTTC
>TRBD2|TRBV20-1|few|TRBJ2-1
CSARGERGGDNEQFF
TGCAGTGCTAGAGGCGAGCGGGGGGGGGACAATGAGCAGTTCTTC
>TRBD1|TRBV18|few|TRBJ1-6
CASSSTDRVNSPLHF
TGTGCCAGCTCATCAACGGACAGGGTTAATTCACCCCTCCACTTT
>TRBD1|TRBV5-1|NA|TRBJ2-1
CASSPGTGGGLNEQFF
TGCGCCAGCAGTCCCGGGACAGGGGGCGGCTTGAATGAGCAGTTCTTC
>NA|TRBV14|few|TRBJ1-2
CASSQDWAGKAGYTF
TGTGCCAGCAGCCAAGATTGGGCAGGGAAAGCTGGCTACACCTTC
>NA|TRBV12-3/TRBV12-4|medium-sized|TRBJ1-4
CASSFGEKLFF
TGTGCCAGCAGCTTTGGGGAAAAACTGTTTTTT
>NA|TRBV6-5|few|TRBJ1-2
CASSYSTGFYGYTF
TGTGCCAGCAGTTACTCCACAGGGTTCTATGGCTACACCTTC